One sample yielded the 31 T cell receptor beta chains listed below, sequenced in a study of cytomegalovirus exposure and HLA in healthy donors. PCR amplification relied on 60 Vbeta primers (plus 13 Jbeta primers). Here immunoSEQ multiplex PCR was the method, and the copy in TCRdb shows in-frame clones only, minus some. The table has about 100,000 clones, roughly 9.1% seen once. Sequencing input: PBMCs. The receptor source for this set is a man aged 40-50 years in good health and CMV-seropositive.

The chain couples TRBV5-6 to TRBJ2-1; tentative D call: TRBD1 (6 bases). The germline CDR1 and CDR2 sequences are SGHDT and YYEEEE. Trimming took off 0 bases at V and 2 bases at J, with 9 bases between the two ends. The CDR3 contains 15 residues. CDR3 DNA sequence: TGTGCCAGCAGCTTGGAAGGGGGTCCCTACAATGAGCAGTTCTTC. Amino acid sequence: CASSLEGGPYNEQFF.

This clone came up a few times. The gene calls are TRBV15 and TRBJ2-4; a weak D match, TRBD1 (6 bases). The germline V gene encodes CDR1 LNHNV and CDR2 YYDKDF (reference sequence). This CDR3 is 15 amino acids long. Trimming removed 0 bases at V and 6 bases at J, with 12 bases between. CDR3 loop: CATSREVPGVNIQYF. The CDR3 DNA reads TGTGCCACCAGCAGAGAAGTACCAGGGGTAAACATTCAGTACTTC.

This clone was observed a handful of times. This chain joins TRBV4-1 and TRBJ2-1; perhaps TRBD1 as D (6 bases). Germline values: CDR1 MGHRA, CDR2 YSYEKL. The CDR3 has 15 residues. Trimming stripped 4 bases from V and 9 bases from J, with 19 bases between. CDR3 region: CASSPRTDIRGEQFF. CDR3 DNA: TGCGCCAGCAGCCCTCGGACAGACATACGGGGTGAGCAGTTCTTC.

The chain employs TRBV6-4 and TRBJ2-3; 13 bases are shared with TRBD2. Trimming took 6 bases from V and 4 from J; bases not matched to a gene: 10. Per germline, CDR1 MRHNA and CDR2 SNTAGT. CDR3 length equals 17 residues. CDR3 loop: CASRGEGLAGTSDTQYF. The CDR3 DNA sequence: TGTGCCAGCAGGGGCGAGGGACTAGCGGGAACTTCAGATACGCAGTATTTT.

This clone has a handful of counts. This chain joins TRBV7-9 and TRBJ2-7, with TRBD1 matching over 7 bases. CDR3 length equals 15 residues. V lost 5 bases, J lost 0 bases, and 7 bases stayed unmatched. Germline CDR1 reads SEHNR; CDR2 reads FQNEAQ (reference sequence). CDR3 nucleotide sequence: TGTGCCAGCAGCCTACGACAGGGAAGCTCCTACGAGCAGTACTTC. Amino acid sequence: CASSLRQGSSYEQYF.

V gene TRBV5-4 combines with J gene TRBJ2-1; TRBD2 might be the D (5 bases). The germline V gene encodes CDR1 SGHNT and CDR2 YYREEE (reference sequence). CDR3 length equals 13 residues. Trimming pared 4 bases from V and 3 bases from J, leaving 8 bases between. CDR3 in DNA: TGTGCCAGCAGCCCAACTAGCTACAATGAGCAGTTCTTC. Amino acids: CASSPTSYNEQFF.

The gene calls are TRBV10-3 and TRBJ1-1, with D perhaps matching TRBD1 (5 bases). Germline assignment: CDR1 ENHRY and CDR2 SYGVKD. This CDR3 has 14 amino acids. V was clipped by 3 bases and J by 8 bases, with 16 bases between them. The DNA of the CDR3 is TGTGCCATCAGTGACAGGGAAGAACACTGGGAAGCTTTCTTT. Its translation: CAISDREEHWEAFF.

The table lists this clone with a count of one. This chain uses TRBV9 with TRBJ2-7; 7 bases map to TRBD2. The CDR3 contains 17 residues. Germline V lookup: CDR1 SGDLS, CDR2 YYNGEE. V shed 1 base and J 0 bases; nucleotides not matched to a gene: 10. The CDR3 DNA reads TGTGCCAGCAGCGTATCCCCAGGCGCGGGGGACTCCTACGAGCAGTACTTC. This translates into CASSVSPGAGDSYEQYF. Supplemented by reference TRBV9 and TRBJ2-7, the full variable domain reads DSGVTQTPKHLITATGQRVTLRCSPRSGDLSVYWYQQSLDQGLQFLIQYYNGEERAKGNILERFSAQQFPDLHSELNLSSLELGDSALYFCASSVSPGAGDSYEQYFGPGTRLTVT.

CDR3 nucleotides: TGTGCCAGCAGCTTAGGACAGGGAATAACTGAAGCTTTCTTT. Its translation is CASSLGQGITEAFF. The rearrangement uses TRBV13 and TRBJ1-1, with D tentatively TRBD1 (6 bases). CDR3 size: 14 residues. Germline loops: CDR1 PRHDT, CDR2 FYEKMQ (reference sequence). V lost 0 bases to trimming and J lost 5 bases, with 10 bases between them.

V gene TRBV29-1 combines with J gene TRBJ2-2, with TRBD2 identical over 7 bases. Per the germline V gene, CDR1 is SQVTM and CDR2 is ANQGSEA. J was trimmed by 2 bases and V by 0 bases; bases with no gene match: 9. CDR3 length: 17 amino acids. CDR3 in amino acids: CSVEDGVAGRNTGELFF. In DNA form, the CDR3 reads TGCAGCGTTGAAGATGGAGTAGCGGGCCGCAACACCGGGGAGCTGTTTTTT.

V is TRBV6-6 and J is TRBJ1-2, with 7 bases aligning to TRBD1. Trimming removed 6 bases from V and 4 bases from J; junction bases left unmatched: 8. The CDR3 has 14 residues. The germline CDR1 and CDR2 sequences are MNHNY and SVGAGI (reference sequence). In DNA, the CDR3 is TGTGCCAGCAGAGTCCAGACAGGGCGCTATGGCTACACCTTC. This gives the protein CASRVQTGRYGYTF.

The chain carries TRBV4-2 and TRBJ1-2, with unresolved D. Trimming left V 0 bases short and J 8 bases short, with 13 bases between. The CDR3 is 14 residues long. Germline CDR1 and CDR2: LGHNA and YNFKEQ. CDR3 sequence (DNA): TGTGCCAGCAGCCAAGAGAGAGGGATCGGGGGCTACACCTTC. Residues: CASSQERGIGGYTF.

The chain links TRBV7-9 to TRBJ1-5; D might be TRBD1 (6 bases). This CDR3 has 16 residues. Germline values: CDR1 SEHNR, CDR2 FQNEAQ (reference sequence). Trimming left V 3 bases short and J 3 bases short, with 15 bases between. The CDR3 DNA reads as TGTGCCAGCAGCTTGGAGACAGGAGTTAACAATCAGCCCCAGCATTTT. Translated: CASSLETGVNNQPQHF.

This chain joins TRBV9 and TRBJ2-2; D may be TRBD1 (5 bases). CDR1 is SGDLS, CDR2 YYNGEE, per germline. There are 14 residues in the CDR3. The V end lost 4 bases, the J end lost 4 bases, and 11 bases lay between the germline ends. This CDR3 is CASSPTQATGELFF. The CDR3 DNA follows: TGTGCCAGCAGCCCTACACAGGCCACCGGGGAGCTGTTTTTT.

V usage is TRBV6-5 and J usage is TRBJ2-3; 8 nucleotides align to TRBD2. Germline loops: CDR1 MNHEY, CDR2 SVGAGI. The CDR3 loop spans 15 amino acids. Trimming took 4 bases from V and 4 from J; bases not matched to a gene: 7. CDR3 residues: CASSLGLAGADTQYF. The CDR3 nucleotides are TGTGCCAGCAGTTTAGGTCTAGCGGGCGCAGATACGCAGTATTTT.

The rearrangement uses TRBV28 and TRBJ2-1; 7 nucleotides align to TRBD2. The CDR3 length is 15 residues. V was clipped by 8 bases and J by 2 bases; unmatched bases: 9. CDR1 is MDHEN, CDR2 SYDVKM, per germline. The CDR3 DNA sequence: TGTGCCAGCGGGTTTGGCGGGGGAACCTACAATGAGCAGTTCTTC. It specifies CASGFGGGTYNEQFF.

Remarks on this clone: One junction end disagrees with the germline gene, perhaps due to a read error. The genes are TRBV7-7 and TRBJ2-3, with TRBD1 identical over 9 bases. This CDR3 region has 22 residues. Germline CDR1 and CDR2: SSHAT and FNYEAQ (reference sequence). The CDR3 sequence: CASSSGRDRDRALLEIADTQYF. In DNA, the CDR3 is TGTGCTAGCAGCTCGGGGCGGGACCGGGACAGGGCCCTTCTAGAGATAGCAGATACGCAGTATTTT.

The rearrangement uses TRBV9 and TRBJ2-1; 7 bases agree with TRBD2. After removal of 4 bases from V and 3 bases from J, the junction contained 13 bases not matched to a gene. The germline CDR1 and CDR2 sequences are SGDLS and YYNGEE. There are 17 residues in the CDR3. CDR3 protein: CASSIYATSTLYNEQFF. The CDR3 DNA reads TGTGCCAGCAGCATATATGCGACTAGCACCCTCTACAATGAGCAGTTCTTC.

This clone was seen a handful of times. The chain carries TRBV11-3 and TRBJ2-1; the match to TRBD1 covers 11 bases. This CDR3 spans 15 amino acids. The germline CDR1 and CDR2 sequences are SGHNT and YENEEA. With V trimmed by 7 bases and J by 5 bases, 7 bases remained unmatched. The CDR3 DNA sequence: TGTGCCAGCACCCTAGGGACAGGGGGTCACAATGAGCAGTTCTTC. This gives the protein CASTLGTGGHNEQFF.

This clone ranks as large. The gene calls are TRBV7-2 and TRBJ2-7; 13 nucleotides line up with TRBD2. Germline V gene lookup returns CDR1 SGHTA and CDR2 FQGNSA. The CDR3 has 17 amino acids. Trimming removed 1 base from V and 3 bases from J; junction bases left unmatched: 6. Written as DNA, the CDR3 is TGTGCCAGCAGCTTAGGCCCGGGGACTAGCGGGAACTACGAGCAGTACTTC. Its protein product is CASSLGPGTSGNYEQYF.

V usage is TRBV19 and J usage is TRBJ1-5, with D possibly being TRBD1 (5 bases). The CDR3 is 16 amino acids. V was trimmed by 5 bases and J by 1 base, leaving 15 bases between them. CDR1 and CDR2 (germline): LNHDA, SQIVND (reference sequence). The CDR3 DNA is TGTGCCAGTAGTGTCAGACTGGAGGGGAGCAATCAGCCCCAGCATTTT. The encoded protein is CASSVRLEGSNQPQHF.

The CDR3 region is CASSRTEEDYGYTF. The CDR3 nucleotides are TGTGCCAGCAGTCGGACAGAAGAGGACTATGGCTACACCTTC. This rearrangement joins TRBV28 to TRBJ1-2, with D tentatively TRBD1 (6 bases). V lost 5 bases and J lost 3, with 13 bases in between. This CDR3 is 14 amino acids long. The germline CDR1 and CDR2 sequences are MDHEN and SYDVKM.

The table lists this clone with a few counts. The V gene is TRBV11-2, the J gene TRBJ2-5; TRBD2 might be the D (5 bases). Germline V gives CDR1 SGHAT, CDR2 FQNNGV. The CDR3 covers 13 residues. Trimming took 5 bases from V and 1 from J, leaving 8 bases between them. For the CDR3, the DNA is TGTGCCAGCAGCCGGGGAGCCCAAGAGACCCAGTACTTC. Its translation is CASSRGAQETQYF.

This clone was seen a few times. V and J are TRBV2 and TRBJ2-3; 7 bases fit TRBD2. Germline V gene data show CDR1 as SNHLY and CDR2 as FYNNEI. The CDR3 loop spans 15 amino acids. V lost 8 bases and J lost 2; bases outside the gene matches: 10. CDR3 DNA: TGTGCCAGCCGTGTAGGACTAGTTGTCACAGATACGCAGTATTTT. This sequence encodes CASRVGLVVTDTQYF.

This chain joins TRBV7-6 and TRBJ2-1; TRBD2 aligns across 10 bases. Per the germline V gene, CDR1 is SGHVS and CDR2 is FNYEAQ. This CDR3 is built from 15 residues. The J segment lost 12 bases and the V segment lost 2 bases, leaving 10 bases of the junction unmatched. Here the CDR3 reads CASSLTSGISSMQFF. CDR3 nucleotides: TGTGCCAGCAGCTTAACTAGCGGGATTAGCTCTATGCAGTTCTTC.

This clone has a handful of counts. This CDR3 reads CASSLEHNTGELFF. CDR3 nucleotides: TGTGCCAGCAGCTTAGAACATAACACCGGGGAGCTGTTTTTT. V usage is TRBV7-6 and J usage is TRBJ2-2; D gene ambiguous. The CDR3 is made up of 14 amino acids. With 1 base removed from V and 2 bases from J, the gap between germline ends came to 5 bases. Germline CDR1 SGHVS, CDR2 FNYEAQ.

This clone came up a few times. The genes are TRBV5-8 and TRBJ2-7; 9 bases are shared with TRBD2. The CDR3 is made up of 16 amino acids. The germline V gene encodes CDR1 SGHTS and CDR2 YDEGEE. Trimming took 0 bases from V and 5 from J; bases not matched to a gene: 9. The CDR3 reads CASSLGLAEEVDEQYF. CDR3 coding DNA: TGTGCCAGCAGCTTGGGACTAGCGGAGGAGGTCGACGAGCAGTACTTC. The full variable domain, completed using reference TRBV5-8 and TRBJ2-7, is EAGVTQSPTHLIKTRGQQATLRCSPISGHTSVYWYQQALGLGLQFLLWYDEGEERNRGNFPPRFSGRQFPNYSSELNVNALELEDSALYLCASSLGLAEEVDEQYFGPGTRLTVT.

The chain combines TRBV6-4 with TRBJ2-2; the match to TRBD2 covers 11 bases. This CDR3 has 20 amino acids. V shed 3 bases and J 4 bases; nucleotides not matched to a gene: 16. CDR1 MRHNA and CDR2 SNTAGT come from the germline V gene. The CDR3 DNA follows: TGTGCCAGCAGTGATACTAGCGGGAGCCCGAAGGTCAGGTCCACCGGGGAGCTGTTTTTT. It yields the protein CASSDTSGSPKVRSTGELFF.

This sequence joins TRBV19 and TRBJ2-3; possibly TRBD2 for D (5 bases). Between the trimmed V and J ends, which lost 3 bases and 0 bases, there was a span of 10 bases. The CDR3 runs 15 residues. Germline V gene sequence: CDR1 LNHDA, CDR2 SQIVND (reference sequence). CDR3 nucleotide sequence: TGTGCCAGTAGTATCGGGCGGACTAGCACAGATACGCAGTATTTT. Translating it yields CASSIGRTSTDTQYF.

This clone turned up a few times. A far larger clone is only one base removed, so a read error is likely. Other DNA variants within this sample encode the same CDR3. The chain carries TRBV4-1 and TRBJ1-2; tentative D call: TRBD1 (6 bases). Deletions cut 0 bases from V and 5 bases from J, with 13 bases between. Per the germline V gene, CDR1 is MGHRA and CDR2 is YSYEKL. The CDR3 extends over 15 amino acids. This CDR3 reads CASSQDSDRQYGYTF. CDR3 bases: TGCGCCAGCAGCCAAGATTCCGACAGGCAATATGGCTACACCTTC.

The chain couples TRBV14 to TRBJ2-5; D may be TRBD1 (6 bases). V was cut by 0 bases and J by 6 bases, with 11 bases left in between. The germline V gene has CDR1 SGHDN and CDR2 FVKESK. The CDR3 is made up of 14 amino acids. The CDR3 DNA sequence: TGTGCCAGCAGCCAAGATAACAGGGTGAAGACCCAGTACTTC. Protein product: CASSQDNRVKTQYF.